This T cell receptor beta chain was captured in a study of CD8+ T cells in alopecia areata. Study-wide background: Tofacitinib therapy took 6 to 18 months; 6 months off drug came after.

CDR3 length: 14 residues. Germline V lookup: CDR1 KGHSH, CDR2 LQKENI. V lost 5 bases and J 5 bases, leaving 15 bases between the germline ends. It was cDNA, reverse transcribed from extracted RNA, that served as the sequencing template. The protocol was immunoSEQ multiplex PCR, while the TCRdb copy is restricted to in-frame clones and leaves out a portion. This table holds about 190,000 clones, about 63% found once. Patients with alopecia areata provided lesional scalp punch biopsies as well as peripheral blood. A FACSAria was used to sort CD4+ and CD8+ T cells. These cells came from PBMCs. The study, taken as a whole, reports: Higher clonality than in normal scalp was seen in lesional scalp, especially alopecia totalis/universalis.

This clone has just a few counts. Its antigen is not known. This clonotype originated in a human donor with alopecia areata. Sequenced material: CD4+ T cells sorted from blood, taken at week 0. V usage is TRBV18 and J usage is TRBJ1-1; no clear D gene. CDR3 sequence (DNA): TGTGCCAGCTCATCAGATCTGGGGTCGACTGAAGCTTTCTTT. This encodes CASSSDLGSTEAFF.